These 19 T cell receptor beta chains came from one sample sequenced in a study of blood T cell repertoires in COVID-19. The protocol was immunoSEQ multiplex PCR, while the TCRdb copy is restricted to in-frame clones and leaves out a portion. Altogether around 68,000 clones are present, roughly 81% being singletons, with the ten largest covering around 9.2%. Sequences were obtained from peripheral blood. All receptors derive from a human donor in a cohort sampled during active COVID-19.

The gene calls are TRBV18 and TRBJ2-1; a possible D gene is TRBD2 (6 bases). The CDR3 sequence is 18 residues long. Trimming shortened V by 3 bases and J by 3 bases, and 21 bases separated the two germline ends. Germline V gene lookup returns CDR1 KGHSH and CDR2 LQKENI. CDR3 loop: CASSPVWREMALYNEQFF. The CDR3 DNA reads as TGTGCCAGCTCACCGGTTTGGAGGGAGATGGCTCTCTACAATGAGCAGTTCTTC.

CDR3 DNA sequence: TGTGCCAGCAGCTCCTTCCTAAGTGGGGAGAGGGAGGAGCAGTACTTC. It specifies CASSSFLSGEREEQYF. The chain is built from TRBV7-2 and TRBJ2-7, with a possible D match to TRBD2 (5 bases). V lost 4 bases, J lost 7 bases, and 23 bases lay in between. The CDR3 sequence is 16 residues long. The germline V gene encodes CDR1 SGHTA and CDR2 FQGNSA.

The V call is TRBV6-5, the J call TRBJ1-1, with 10 bases fitting TRBD1. J gave up 3 bases and V 11 bases, and 6 bases lay outside the gene matches. Per the germline V gene, CDR1 is MNHEY and CDR2 is SVGAGI. This CDR3 has 13 amino acids. CDR3 sequence reads: CARRGQGYTEAFF. CDR3 in DNA: TGTGCCCGAAGGGGACAGGGGTACACTGAAGCTTTCTTT.

J is TRBJ2-1 and V is TRBV28, with TRBD2 as a possible D gene (7 bases). CDR1 is MDHEN, CDR2 SYDVKM, per germline. V lost 4 bases to trimming and J lost 8 bases, with 12 bases between them. CDR3 length equals 13 residues. CDR3 loop: CASSSWGGDEQFF. As DNA, the CDR3 is TGTGCCAGCAGTTCCTGGGGGGGCGATGAGCAGTTCTTC.

There are a few counts of this clone. This chain links TRBV7-9 with TRBJ2-3; tentative D call: TRBD2 (6 bases). Germline-derived CDR1 and CDR2 are SEHNR and FQNEAQ (reference sequence). The germline V and J ends were trimmed by 5 bases and 0 bases, with 12 bases remaining between them. This CDR3 has 15 residues. DNA for the CDR3: TGTGCCAGCAGCCCTCCGGGACTGAGCACAGATACGCAGTATTTT. This translates into CASSPPGLSTDTQYF.

This chain connects TRBV9 to TRBJ2-7; 9 bases align to TRBD1. Trimming removed 0 bases from V and 2 bases from J; junction bases left unmatched: 3. The germline V gene has CDR1 SGDLS and CDR2 YYNGEE. The CDR3 spans 15 residues. The CDR3 sequence: CASSVGGQGTYEQYF. As DNA, the CDR3 is TGTGCCAGCAGCGTAGGGGGACAGGGCACCTACGAGCAGTACTTC.

This clone was counted a single time. J is TRBJ2-5 and V is TRBV28, with a weak D call TRBD2 (6 bases). The CDR3 is made up of 16 amino acids. The germline CDR1 and CDR2 sequences are MDHEN and SYDVKM. The ends were cut back, 6 bases at V and 0 bases at J, with 17 bases in the middle. The CDR3 bases are TGTGCCAGCAGCCCTTACCGCGGGGCCAACCAAGAGACCCAGTACTTC. The encoded protein is CASSPYRGANQETQYF.

The chain couples TRBV11-3 to TRBJ2-7; maybe TRBD1 (6 bases). CDR3 length equals 16 residues. Trimming stripped 7 bases from V and 3 bases from J, with 22 bases between. From germline, CDR1 is SGHNT and CDR2 YENEEA. The chain's CDR3 is CASKIRRDRSNYEQYF. Here the CDR3 DNA reads TGTGCCAGCAAGATCAGACGAGACAGGTCAAACTACGAGCAGTACTTC. Full variable domain (missing parts from reference TRBV11-3 and TRBJ2-7): EAGVVQSPRYKIIEKKQPVAFWCNPISGHNTLYWYLQNLGQGPELLIRYENEEAVDDSQLPKDRFSAERLKGVDSTLKIQPAELGDSAVYLCASKIRRDRSNYEQYFGPGTRLTVT.

V is TRBV6-2 or TRBV6-3 and J is TRBJ2-3; 13 nucleotides align to TRBD2. CDR3 length: 21 residues. V dropped 4 bases and J dropped 6; count of bases not matched to a gene: 22. Per germline, CDR1 MNHEY and CDR2 SVGEGT. The CDR3 DNA follows: TGTGCCAGCAGTTCCGGTCTCGTCGGACTAGCGGGAGCCAGTAGCAGGGATACGCAGTATTTT. Its protein is CASSSGLVGLAGASSRDTQYF.

The chain has TRBV18 and TRBJ2-3, with 9 bases lining up with TRBD1. The CDR3 runs to 16 residues. V dropped 3 bases and J dropped 5; count of bases not matched to a gene: 9. Germline lookup yields CDR1 KGHSH and CDR2 LQKENI. DNA for the CDR3: TGTGCCAGCTCACCTACCTGGGACAGGGATGAAGATACGCAGTATTTT. Translated: CASSPTWDRDEDTQYF. Combining the CDR3 with reference TRBV18 and TRBJ2-3 gives the whole variable domain NAGVMQNPRHLVRRRGQEARLRCSPMKGHSHVYWYRQLPEEGLKFMVYLQKENIIDESGMPKERFSAEFPKEGPSILRIQQVVRGDSAAYFCASSPTWDRDEDTQYFGPGTRLTVL.

About this clone itself: The sample carries other DNA sequences with the same CDR3. This chain joins TRBV7-2 and TRBJ2-3, with a weak D call TRBD2 (7 bases). Deletions cut 0 bases from V and 5 bases from J, with 18 bases between. Germline lookup yields CDR1 SGHTA and CDR2 FQGNSA. The CDR3 is 17 amino acids. The CDR3: CASSLAFGEGGGDTQYF. The CDR3 nucleotides read TGTGCCAGCAGCTTAGCGTTTGGGGAGGGGGGTGGAGATACGCAGTATTTT.

The chain uses TRBV5-8 and TRBJ2-7; D unclear. Germline V CDR1 and CDR2: SGHTS, YDEGEE. V was trimmed by 4 bases and J by 9 bases, leaving 20 bases between them. This CDR3 is built from 14 residues. CDR3 in amino acids: CASSEDTHAVGQYF. CDR3 sequence (DNA): TGTGCCAGCAGCGAAGACACCCACGCTGTCGGGCAGTACTTC.

This chain joins TRBV10-3 and TRBJ2-7, with a possible D match to TRBD1 (6 bases). V was trimmed by 4 bases and J by 7 bases, leaving 20 bases between them. The length of the CDR3 is 15 residues. Germline V gives CDR1 ENHRY, CDR2 SYGVKD. This chain's CDR3 is CAISGVGAGLGEQYF. Here the CDR3 DNA reads TGTGCCATCAGTGGCGTGGGGGCTGGGTTGGGGGAGCAGTACTTC.

The V call is TRBV5-1, the J call TRBJ2-4, with D perhaps matching TRBD1 (6 bases). The CDR3 is 13 residues long. Deletions cut 6 bases from V and 7 bases from J, with 14 bases between. CDR1 and CDR2 from the germline V gene are SGHRS and YFSETQ. The CDR3 here is CASNDRQGNIQYF. As DNA, the CDR3 is TGCGCCAGCAACGACAGGCAAGGGAACATTCAGTACTTC.

In this sample, this clone turned up once. The chain is built from TRBV28 and TRBJ2-5; 9 bases match TRBD2. Germline CDR1 MDHEN, CDR2 SYDVKM. The CDR3 is 15 amino acids. Trimming took 1 base from V and 4 from J; bases not matched to a gene: 4. CDR3 coding DNA: TGTGCCAGCAGTTTATTAGCGGGAGAAACAGAGACCCAGTACTTC. Translated: CASSLLAGETETQYF. Full variable domain (rest looked up from reference TRBV28 and TRBJ2-5): DVKVTQSSRYLVKRTGEKVFLECVQDMDHENMFWYRQDPGLGLRLIYFSYDVKMKEKGDIPEGYSVSREKKERFSLILESASTNQTSMYLCASSLLAGETETQYFGPGTRLLVL.

This clone was counted only a few times. Written as DNA, the CDR3 is TGTGCCAGCTCACGAGAAGCGGGGGGATACAATGAGCAGTTCTTC. This codes for CASSREAGGYNEQFF. The genes are TRBV2 and TRBJ2-1, with 9 bases aligning to TRBD2. The CDR3 is made up of 15 amino acids. The germline CDR1 and CDR2 sequences are SNHLY and FYNNEI. The trim removed 8 bases at V and 4 bases at J, leaving 9 bases unmatched.

V gene TRBV10-2 combines with J gene TRBJ1-1; perhaps TRBD1 as D (6 bases). This CDR3 is 13 amino acids long. Germline values: CDR1 WSHSY, CDR2 SAAADI. V was pared by 8 bases and J by 0 bases, with 10 bases between. As DNA, the CDR3 is TGCGCCAGCGTGGGACAAGTGAACACTGAAGCTTTCTTT. It specifies CASVGQVNTEAFF.

This rearrangement joins TRBV12-3 or TRBV12-4 to TRBJ2-4; 10 bases are a match to TRBD1. V lost 5 bases, J lost 16 bases, and 5 bases stayed unmatched. The CDR3 totals 11 residues. The CDR3 bases are TGTGCCAGCAGTCCCCGGGACAGGGGATACTTC. Protein sequence: CASSPRDRGYF.

The genes are TRBV30 and TRBJ1-2; D possibly corresponds to TRBD1 (5 bases). The CDR3 has 16 residues. CDR1 and CDR2 (germline): GTSNPN, SVGIG (reference sequence). V dropped 2 bases and J dropped 5 bases, with 21 bases sitting between them. CDR3 DNA sequence: TGTGCCTGGAGTAAAAGACAGCCTAGATCCCCTTATGGCTACACCTTC. Residues: CAWSKRQPRSPYGYTF.